This entry lists 21 T cell receptor beta chains sequenced from one sample in a study of a mutant IDH1 vaccine in newly diagnosed glioma. The time point is: week 35, safety follow-up. Mutant IDH1 20-mer peptide, at 300 ug, made up each vaccine dose, with topical imiquimod. No cognate antigen is known for these TCRs. Only in-frame clones appear in the TCRdb table, and some are missing; sequencing was by immunoSEQ multiplex PCR. In the table there are about 60,000 clones, roughly 79% of which are singletons. The source was PBMCs, collected from a glioma patient whose treatment included an IDH1 peptide vaccine. All receptors come from a middle-aged man with glioma.

V and J are TRBV28 and TRBJ1-5; the match to TRBD1 covers 9 bases. The CDR3 has 18 residues. V dropped 2 bases and J dropped 1; count of bases not matched to a gene: 9. The germline V gene has CDR1 MDHEN and CDR2 SYDVKM. The CDR3 reads CASSLTGTGTGSNQPQHF. The CDR3 DNA sequence: TGTGCCAGCAGTTTAACCGGGACAGGGACAGGGAGCAATCAGCCCCAGCATTTT.

The rearrangement joins TRBV5-1 to TRBJ1-2; maybe TRBD1 (5 bases). Germline V gene data show CDR1 as SGHRS and CDR2 as YFSETQ. The V end lost 1 base, the J end lost 4 bases, and 14 bases lay between the germline ends. The CDR3 runs 15 residues. The CDR3 loop reads CASSLNPGSSYGYTF. The DNA of the CDR3 is TGCGCCAGCAGCTTGAACCCAGGGTCGAGCTATGGCTACACCTTC. The full variable domain, in which reference TRBV5-1 and TRBJ1-2 provide the parts outside the CDR3, is KAGVTQTPRYLIKTRGQQVTLSCSPISGHRSVSWYQQTPGQGLQFLFEYFSETQRNKGNFPGRFSGRQFSNSRSEMNVSTLELGDSALYLCASSLNPGSSYGYTFGSGTRLTVV.

Here the CDR3 reads CSASRSDEQYF. CDR3 DNA sequence: TGCAGTGCTAGTCGGTCCGACGAGCAGTACTTC. The rearrangement uses TRBV20-1 and TRBJ2-7; D is uncertain. This CDR3 spans 11 amino acids. Germline V gene data show CDR1 as DFQATT and CDR2 as SNEGSKA (reference sequence). The germline V and J ends were trimmed by 3 bases and 5 bases, with 8 bases remaining between them.

V gene TRBV7-9 combines with J gene TRBJ1-2; 7 bases are shared with TRBD1. Germline trimming cut 5 bases from V and 4 bases from J; bases unmatched to any gene: 7. Germline assignment: CDR1 SEHNR and CDR2 FQNEAQ (reference sequence). The CDR3 is made up of 14 amino acids. CDR3: CASSTRGIRYGYTF. CDR3 nucleotide sequence: TGTGCCAGCAGCACCAGGGGGATCCGCTATGGCTACACCTTC. Full variable domain (rest looked up from reference TRBV7-9 and TRBJ1-2): DTGVSQNPRHKITKRGQNVTFRCDPISEHNRLYWYRQTLGQGPEFLTYFQNEAQLEKSRLLSDRFSAERPKGSFSTLEIQRTEQGDSAMYLCASSTRGIRYGYTFGSGTRLTVV.

The chain is built from TRBV7-2 and TRBJ2-7; D is undetermined. The V and J ends lost 2 bases and 0 bases respectively, with 8 bases between them. Germline V gives CDR1 SGHTA, CDR2 FQGNSA. This CDR3 region has 14 residues. Here the CDR3 DNA reads TGTGCCAGCAGCTTATGGGTCACCTCCTACGAGCAGTACTTC. Translating it yields CASSLWVTSYEQYF.

The genes are TRBV9 and TRBJ2-2; 8 nucleotides agree with TRBD2. CDR1 is SGDLS and CDR2 is YYNGEE in the germline V gene. The V gene end was trimmed by 0 bases and the J gene end by 7 bases; junction bases not matched to a gene: 5. The CDR3 sequence is 15 residues long. The CDR3 loop is CASSVGSGGVGELFF. For the CDR3, the DNA is TGTGCCAGCAGCGTAGGGTCGGGAGGGGTCGGGGAGCTGTTTTTT.

The V and J genes are TRBV10-3 and TRBJ1-2; 7 bases fit TRBD1. The length of the CDR3 is 11 residues. Germline CDR1 and CDR2: ENHRY and SYGVKD. V shed 10 bases and J 8 bases; nucleotides not matched to a gene: 7. The CDR3 region is CATTQGTGYTF. CDR3 bases: TGTGCCACGACACAGGGGACGGGCTACACCTTC.

The V gene is TRBV30, the J gene TRBJ2-5; D possibly corresponds to TRBD1 (5 bases). Trimming pared 3 bases from V and 2 bases from J, leaving 16 bases between. Per germline, CDR1 GTSNPN and CDR2 SVGIG (reference sequence). The CDR3 spans 15 residues. The CDR3 region is CAWRDKAIRQETQYF. Written as DNA, the CDR3 is TGTGCCTGGAGGGACAAGGCTATCCGACAAGAGACCCAGTACTTC.

This chain connects TRBV5-4 to TRBJ1-6; D not certain. Looked up from germline, CDR1 is SGHNT and CDR2 is YYREEE (reference sequence). V lost 4 bases to trimming and J lost 7 bases, with 18 bases between them. The CDR3 is 16 residues long. In DNA form, the CDR3 reads TGTGCCAGCAGCCCGGACCTAGGGCAGATAAATTCACCCCTCCACTTT. Translating it yields CASSPDLGQINSPLHF. Variable domain in full (rest from reference TRBV5-4 and TRBJ1-6): ETGVTQSPTHLIKTRGQQVTLRCSSQSGHNTVSWYQQALGQGPQFIFQYYREEENGRGNFPPRFSGLQFPNYSSELNVNALELDDSALYLCASSPDLGQINSPLHFGNGTRLTVT.

This chain uses TRBV6-6 with TRBJ2-7, with 9 bases identical to TRBD1. From germline, CDR1 is MNHNY and CDR2 SVGAGI (reference sequence). The CDR3 covers 13 residues. The V and J ends lost 6 bases and 2 bases, in that order; junction bases with no gene match: 2. The CDR3 sequence is CASRGQGPYEQYF. In DNA, the CDR3 is TGTGCCAGCAGGGGACAGGGCCCCTACGAGCAGTACTTC.

The chain joins TRBV4-3 to TRBJ2-1; 8 nucleotides agree with TRBD2. The CDR3 totals 16 residues. CDR1 and CDR2 from the germline V gene are LGHNA and YSLEER. V dropped 4 bases and J dropped 2; count of bases not matched to a gene: 7. CDR3 sequence: CASSRERESTYNEQFF. DNA for the CDR3: TGCGCCAGCAGCCGGGAGCGGGAGAGTACCTACAATGAGCAGTTCTTC.

This clone was counted a few times. This CDR3 reads CASTETGGSYEQYF. In nucleotides, the CDR3 is TGTGCCAGCACCGAGACAGGGGGCTCCTACGAGCAGTACTTC. J is TRBJ2-7 and V is TRBV6-5; 9 positions match TRBD1. Losses at the gene ends were 7 bases for V and 0 bases for J; bases not matched to a gene: 4. Germline V gene lookup returns CDR1 MNHEY and CDR2 SVGAGI. The CDR3 totals 14 residues.

The count of this clone is one. The chain joins TRBV6-5 to TRBJ2-5; TRBD1 matches at 9 bases. TRBJ2-7 matches the DNA end more closely, so the J call is doubtful. This CDR3 has 15 residues. In germline, CDR1 is MNHEY, CDR2 SVGAGI. The CDR3 region is CASSPFRDRVYEQYF. The CDR3, as DNA: TGTGCCAGCAGTCCGTTCCGGGACAGGGTCTACGAGCAGTACTTC.

This sequence joins TRBV6-7 and TRBJ1-2; D is ambiguous. TRBV6-7 is an open reading frame, and its role is uncertain. V was cut by 2 bases and J by 6 bases, with 10 bases left in between. CDR3 length equals 13 residues. The CDR3 coding sequence is TGTGCCAGCAGTTACGGGTCACAACATGGCTACACCTTC. It is translated as CASSYGSQHGYTF.

The CDR3 sequence: CASSLDTDYYGYTF. CDR3 sequence (DNA): TGTGCCAGCAGCTTAGATACAGATTATTATGGCTACACCTTC. The chain links TRBV7-9 to TRBJ1-2; D ambiguous. V lost 1 base to trimming and J lost 5 bases, with 11 bases between them. The CDR3 sequence is 14 residues long. The germline V gene encodes CDR1 SEHNR and CDR2 FQNEAQ (reference sequence).

This clone was recorded a few times. The rearrangement links TRBV5-6 to TRBJ2-5; weak D call: TRBD1 (7 bases). Per the germline V gene, CDR1 is SGHDT and CDR2 is YYEEEE. Trimming took 0 bases from V and 4 from J, leaving 19 bases between them. The CDR3 loop spans 17 amino acids. The CDR3 spells CASSLGGLGGGGETQYF. CDR3 nucleotides: TGTGCCAGCAGCTTGGGTGGATTAGGAGGGGGCGGAGAGACCCAGTACTTC.

The chain recombines TRBV5-1 with TRBJ1-1; 11 positions match TRBD1. Trimming cost V 1 base and J 4 bases; bases outside gene matches: 9. In germline, CDR1 is SGHRS, CDR2 YFSETQ. The CDR3 extends over 17 amino acids. CDR3: CASSLSRTGGAGTEAFF. CDR3 coding DNA: TGCGCCAGCAGCTTGTCTAGGACAGGGGGCGCGGGCACTGAAGCTTTCTTT.

The rearrangement links TRBV6-5 to TRBJ1-2; unclear D gene. V lost 1 base to trimming and J lost 5 bases, with 8 bases between them. Looked up from germline, CDR1 is MNHEY and CDR2 is SVGAGI. The CDR3 covers 13 residues. The CDR3 DNA is TGTGCCAGCAGTTACTTAACTGATTATGGCTACACCTTC. This translates into CASSYLTDYGYTF.

This sequence joins TRBV9 and TRBJ2-6; D gene ambiguous. CDR1 is SGDLS, CDR2 YYNGEE, per germline. Trimming cost V 4 bases and J 0 bases, with 20 bases left between them. The CDR3 totals 19 residues. The CDR3 region is CASSPTRAGLASGANVLTF. The CDR3 coding sequence is TGTGCCAGCAGCCCTACCCGGGCAGGCTTGGCCTCTGGGGCCAACGTCCTGACTTTC. Filled out from reference TRBV9 and TRBJ2-6, the complete variable domain reads DSGVTQTPKHLITATGQRVTLRCSPRSGDLSVYWYQQSLDQGLQFLIQYYNGEERAKGNILERFSAQQFPDLHSELNLSSLELGDSALYFCASSPTRAGLASGANVLTFGAGSRLTVL.

The genes are TRBV7-2 and TRBJ1-3; D remains ambiguous. Germline V gene sequence: CDR1 SGHTA, CDR2 FQGNSA. Trimming took off 1 base at V and 0 bases at J, with 10 bases between the two ends. The CDR3 spans 16 residues. The CDR3 region has the DNA TGTGCCAGCAGCTTAGAGAGGACGGGCTCTGGAAACACCATATATTTT. It translates to CASSLERTGSGNTIYF.

For this clone: The junction departs from the called germline gene at one end, perhaps through a read error. This chain joins TRBV7-7 and TRBJ2-5, with 11 bases matching TRBD2. The CDR3 spans 15 residues. From germline, CDR1 is SSHAT and CDR2 FNYEAQ (reference sequence). The CDR3 bases are TGTGCTAGCAGCTCGGGACTAGCGGTCTCTGAGACCCAGTACTTC. Translation: CASSSGLAVSETQYF.